Listed here is a single T cell receptor (beta chain). Germline lookup yields CDR1 SGHTA and CDR2 FQGNSA. The V and J ends lost 7 bases and 6 bases respectively, with 15 bases between them. The CDR3 covers 14 residues. TCRdb's copy holds only in-frame clones and misses some; the assay was immunoSEQ multiplex PCR. This sample has approximately 44,000 clones; 80% to 95% occur once, and the top ten carry around 0.64%. The sample is drawn from a study of T cell changes during pregnancy in multiple sclerosis. Source: CD4+ T cells from peripheral blood mononuclear cells, taken before pregnancy. The V and J genes are TRBV7-2 and TRBJ2-2; D may be TRBD2 (5 bases). The receptor was derived from a female donor with multiple sclerosis, enrolled in a pregnancy study. CDR3 coding DNA: TGTGCCAGCACCCCCGGGGATAGGCCCGGGGAGCTGTTTTTT. Protein: CASTPGDRPGELFF. Based on the CDR3 plus reference TRBV7-2 and TRBJ2-2, the full variable domain is GAGVSQSPSNKVTEKGKDVELRCDPISGHTALYWYRQSLGQGLEFLIYFQGNSAPDKSGLPSDRFSAERTGGSVSTLTIQRTQQEDSAVYLCASTPGDRPGELFFGEGSRLTVL.